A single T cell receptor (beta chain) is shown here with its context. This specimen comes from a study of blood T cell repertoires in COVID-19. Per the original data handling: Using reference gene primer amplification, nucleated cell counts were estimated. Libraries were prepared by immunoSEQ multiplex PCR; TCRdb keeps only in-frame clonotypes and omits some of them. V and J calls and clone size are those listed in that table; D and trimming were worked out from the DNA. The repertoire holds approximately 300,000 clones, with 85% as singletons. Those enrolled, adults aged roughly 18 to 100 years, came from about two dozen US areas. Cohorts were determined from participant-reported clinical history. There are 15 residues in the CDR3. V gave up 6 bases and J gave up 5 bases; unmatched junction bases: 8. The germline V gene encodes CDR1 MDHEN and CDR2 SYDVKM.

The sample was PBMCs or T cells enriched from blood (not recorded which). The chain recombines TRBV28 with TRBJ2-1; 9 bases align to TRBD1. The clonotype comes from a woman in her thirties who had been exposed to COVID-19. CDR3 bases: TGTGCCAGCAGGTCACAGGGGGCGCCGGACAATGAGCAGTTCTTC. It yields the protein CASRSQGAPDNEQFF.